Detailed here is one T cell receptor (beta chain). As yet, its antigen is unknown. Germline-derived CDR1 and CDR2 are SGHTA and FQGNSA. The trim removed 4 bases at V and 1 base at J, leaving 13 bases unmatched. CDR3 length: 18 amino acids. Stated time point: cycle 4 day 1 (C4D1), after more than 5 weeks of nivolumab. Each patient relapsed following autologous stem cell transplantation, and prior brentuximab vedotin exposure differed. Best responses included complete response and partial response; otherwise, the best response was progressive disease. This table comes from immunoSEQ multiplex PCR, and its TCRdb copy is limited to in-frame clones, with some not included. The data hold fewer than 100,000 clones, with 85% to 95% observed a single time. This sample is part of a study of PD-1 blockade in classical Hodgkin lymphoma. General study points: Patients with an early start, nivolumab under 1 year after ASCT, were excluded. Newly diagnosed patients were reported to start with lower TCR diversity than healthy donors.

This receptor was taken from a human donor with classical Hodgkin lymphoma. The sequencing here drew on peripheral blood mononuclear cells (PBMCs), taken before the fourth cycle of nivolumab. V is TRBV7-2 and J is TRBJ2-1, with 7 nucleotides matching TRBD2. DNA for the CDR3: TGTGCCAGCAGCTCGCCGGGGGGAGCGCGGACATCCTACAATGAGCAGTTCTTC. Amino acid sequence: CASSSPGGARTSYNEQFF.